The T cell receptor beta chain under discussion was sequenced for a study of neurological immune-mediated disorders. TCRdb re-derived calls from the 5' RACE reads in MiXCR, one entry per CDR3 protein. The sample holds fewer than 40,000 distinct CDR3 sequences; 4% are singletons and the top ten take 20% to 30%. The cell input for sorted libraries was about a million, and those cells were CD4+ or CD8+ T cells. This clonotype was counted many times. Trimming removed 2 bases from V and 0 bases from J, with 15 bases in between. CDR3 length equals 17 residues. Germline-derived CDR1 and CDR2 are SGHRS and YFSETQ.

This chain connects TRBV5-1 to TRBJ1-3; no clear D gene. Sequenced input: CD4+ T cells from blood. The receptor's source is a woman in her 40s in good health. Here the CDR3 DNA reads TGCGCCAGCAGCTTATCACTTCCCGGTGCCTCTGGAAACACCATATATTTT. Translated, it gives CASSLSLPGASGNTIYF.